The 12 T cell receptor beta chains below come from one sample, sequenced in a study. MiXCR, run by TCRdb on the 5' RACE reads, gives a single entry per CDR3 protein. Here the sample spans about 50,000 distinct CDR3 sequences, roughly 30% being singletons. The sample comprised naive CD4+ T cells sorted from blood. Indicated subset: naive CD4+ T cells, CD4+CD45RA+CD25-. The receptor source for this set is a female donor with breast cancer.

The chain has TRBV6-2 or TRBV6-3 and TRBJ2-7, with 12 bases identical to TRBD2. The J segment lost 5 bases and the V segment lost 2 bases, leaving 4 bases of the junction unmatched. The CDR3 has 15 residues. Germline CDR1 MNHEY, CDR2 SVGEGT. The CDR3 is CASSYRLAGGDEQYF. For the CDR3, the DNA is TGTGCCAGCAGTTACCGGCTAGCGGGGGGGGACGAGCAGTACTTC.

As regards this clonotype: A much larger clone lies one base from this, so it may be a read error. Here the CDR3 omits its conserved ending phenylalanine or tryptophan, so a read error is the likely source. The chain combines TRBV5-1 with TRBJ2-5, with 10 bases that match TRBD2. Unmatched junction bases numbered 17, after V lost 5 bases and J lost 4 bases. CDR1 SGHRS and CDR2 YFSETQ come from the germline V gene. This CDR3 comprises 18 residues. In DNA, the CDR3 is TGCGCCAGCAGACTGCTCCTAGCGGGAGAATTGATCCGAGAGACCCAGTACCTC. Amino acids: CASRLLLAGELIRETQYL.

The V and J genes are TRBV15 and TRBJ2-1; TRBD2 matches 9 bases. The V gene's germline CDR1 is LNHNV and CDR2 YYDKDF (reference sequence). This CDR3 spans 15 amino acids. J lost 8 bases, V lost 5 bases, and 10 bases had no gene match. The CDR3 region is CATSRDGGRGDEQFF. The CDR3 nucleotides are TGTGCCACCAGCCGGGATGGCGGGAGGGGGGATGAGCAGTTCTTC. Drawing the rest from reference TRBV15 and TRBJ2-1, the complete variable domain is DAMVIQNPRYQVTQFGKPVTLSCSQTLNHNVMYWYQQKSSQAPKLLFHYYDKDFNNEADTPDNFQSRRPNTSFCFLDIRSPGLGDTAMYLCATSRDGGRGDEQFFGPGTRLTVL.

The V call is TRBV9, the J call TRBJ1-2, with 7 bases aligning to TRBD1. The CDR3 length is 14 residues. Trimming removed 3 bases from V and 3 bases from J; junction bases left unmatched: 5. Germline V gives CDR1 SGDLS, CDR2 YYNGEE. The CDR3 coding sequence is TGTGCCAGCAGCGCACGGGACAGTGACTATGGCTACACCTTC. Protein sequence: CASSARDSDYGYTF.

This chain connects TRBV6-5 to TRBJ2-2; the D call may be TRBD1 or TRBD2 (6 bases each). The CDR3 sequence is 16 residues long. CDR1 and CDR2 (germline): MNHEY, SVGAGI. Between the trimmed V and J ends, which lost 2 bases and 3 bases, there was a span of 13 bases. The CDR3, as DNA: TGTGCCAGCAGTTACGGGGACGGGGGCTACACCGGGGAGCTGTTTTTT. Translated: CASSYGDGGYTGELFF.

Concerning this clonotype: A much larger clonotype is one base distant, so this may be a read error. V gene TRBV15 combines with J gene TRBJ2-3; D may be TRBD1 or TRBD2 (5 bases each). The CDR3 runs 16 residues. Germline CDR1 is LNHNV and CDR2 is YYDKDF (reference sequence). CDR3 in DNA: TGTGCCACCGGCAGAGAGTCCAGAGGGGGCACAGATACGCAGTATTTT. Its translation: CATGRESRGGTDTQYF.

This clonotype was seen a handful of times. The chain couples TRBV6-2 or TRBV6-3 to TRBJ1-2, with 8 bases identical to TRBD1. This CDR3 is 13 amino acids long. Looked up from germline, CDR1 is MNHEY and CDR2 is SVGEGT. The CDR3 region has the DNA TGTGCGACGGGCAGGGGGCTCACTTATGGCTACACCTTC. As protein: CATGRGLTYGYTF.

This chain joins TRBV4-2 and TRBJ2-1, with TRBD2 matching over 7 bases. Trimming took 1 base from V and 6 from J; bases not matched to a gene: 9. CDR3 length: 16 amino acids. The V gene's germline CDR1 is LGHNA and CDR2 YNFKEQ. In DNA form, the CDR3 reads TGTGCCAGCAGCCAAGTGGGCGGGAGACTGGCCAATGAGCAGTTCTTC. It is translated as CASSQVGGRLANEQFF.

In its sample, this clonotype was seen a few times. This chain joins TRBV5-1 and TRBJ2-5; the D gene is possibly TRBD1 (5 bases). CDR3 size: 15 residues. Germline CDR1 SGHRS, CDR2 YFSETQ. V shed 0 bases and J shed 5 bases, with 14 bases lying between them. The CDR3 region is CASSLAAGSLETQYF. Here the CDR3 DNA reads TGCGCCAGCAGCTTGGCCGCAGGGTCGCTGGAGACCCAGTACTTC.

Of note for this clonotype: A read error may be the cause here, since a much bigger clone is one base away. The genes are TRBV6-5 and TRBJ1-1; D ambiguous. Germline V gives CDR1 MNHEY, CDR2 SVGAGI. Trimming shortened V by 2 bases and J by 1 base, and 11 bases separated the two germline ends. The CDR3 spans 15 residues. The CDR3 nucleotides read TGTGCCAGCAGTTACGGTCCGGTCTCGAACACTGAAGCTTTCTTT. Translated: CASSYGPVSNTEAFF.

This clonotype was seen only a few times. This chain uses TRBV15 with TRBJ2-2; TRBD2 aligns across 7 bases. Trimming removed 5 bases from V and 4 bases from J; junction bases left unmatched: 7. This CDR3 is built from 15 residues. Germline V gives CDR1 LNHNV, CDR2 YYDKDF (reference sequence). CDR3 protein: CATSPEGRVTGELFF. DNA of the CDR3: TGTGCCACCAGCCCTGAAGGGAGGGTCACCGGGGAGCTGTTTTTT.

In its sample, this clonotype was seen a few times. This rearrangement joins TRBV9 to TRBJ1-4; D gene uncertain. This CDR3 has 16 residues. V gave up 3 bases and J gave up 7 bases, with 19 bases separating them. CDR1 SGDLS and CDR2 YYNGEE come from the germline V gene. CDR3 in amino acids: CASSALGGHGGEKLFF. In nucleotides, the CDR3 is TGTGCCAGCAGCGCCCTAGGAGGGCATGGAGGTGAAAAACTGTTTTTT.